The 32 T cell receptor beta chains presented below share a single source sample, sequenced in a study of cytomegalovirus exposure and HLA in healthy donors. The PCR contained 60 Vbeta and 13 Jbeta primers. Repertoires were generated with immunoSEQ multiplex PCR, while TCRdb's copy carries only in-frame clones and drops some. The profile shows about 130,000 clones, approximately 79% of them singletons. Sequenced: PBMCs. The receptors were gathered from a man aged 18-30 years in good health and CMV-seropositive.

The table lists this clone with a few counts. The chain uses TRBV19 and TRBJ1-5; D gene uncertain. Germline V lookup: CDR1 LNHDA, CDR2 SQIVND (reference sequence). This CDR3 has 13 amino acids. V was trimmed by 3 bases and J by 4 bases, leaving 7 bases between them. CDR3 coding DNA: TGTGCCAGTAGTATGGCAGATAATCAGCCCCAGCATTTT. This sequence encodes CASSMADNQPQHF.

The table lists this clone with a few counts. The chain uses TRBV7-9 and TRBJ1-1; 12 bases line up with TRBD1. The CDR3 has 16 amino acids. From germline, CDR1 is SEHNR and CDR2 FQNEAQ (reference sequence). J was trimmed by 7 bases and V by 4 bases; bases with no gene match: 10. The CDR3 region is CASSYGEGQGAIEAFF. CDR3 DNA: TGTGCCAGCAGCTATGGGGAGGGACAGGGGGCAATTGAAGCTTTCTTT.

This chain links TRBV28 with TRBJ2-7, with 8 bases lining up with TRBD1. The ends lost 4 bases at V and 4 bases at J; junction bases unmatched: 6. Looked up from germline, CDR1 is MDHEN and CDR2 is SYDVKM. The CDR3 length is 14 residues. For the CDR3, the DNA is TGTGCCAGCAGTTCCCGGACAGGGAAATACGAGCAGTACTTC. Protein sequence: CASSSRTGKYEQYF.

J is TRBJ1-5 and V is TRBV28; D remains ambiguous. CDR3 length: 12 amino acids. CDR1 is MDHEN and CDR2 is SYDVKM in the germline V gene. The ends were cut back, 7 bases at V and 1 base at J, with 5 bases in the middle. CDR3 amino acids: CASTESNQPQHF. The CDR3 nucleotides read TGTGCCAGCACCGAGAGCAATCAGCCCCAGCATTTT.

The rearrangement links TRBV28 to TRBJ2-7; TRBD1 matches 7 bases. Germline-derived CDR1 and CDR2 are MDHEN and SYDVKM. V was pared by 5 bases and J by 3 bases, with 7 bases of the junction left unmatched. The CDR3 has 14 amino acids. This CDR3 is CASSLPGQYYEQYF. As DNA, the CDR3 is TGTGCCAGCAGTCTTCCGGGACAGTACTACGAGCAGTACTTC.

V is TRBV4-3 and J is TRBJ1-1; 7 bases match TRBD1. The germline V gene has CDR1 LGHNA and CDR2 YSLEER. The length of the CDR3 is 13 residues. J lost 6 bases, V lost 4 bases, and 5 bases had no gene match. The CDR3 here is CASSPGGWAEAFF. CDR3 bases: TGCGCCAGCAGCCCAGGGGGTTGGGCTGAAGCTTTCTTT.

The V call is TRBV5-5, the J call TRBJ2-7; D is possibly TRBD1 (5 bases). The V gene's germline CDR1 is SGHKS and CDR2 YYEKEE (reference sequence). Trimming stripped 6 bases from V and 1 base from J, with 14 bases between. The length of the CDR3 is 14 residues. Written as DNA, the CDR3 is TGTGCCAGCATAGGCAGGGTACCTTCCTACGAGCAGTACTTC. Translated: CASIGRVPSYEQYF.

The CDR3 DNA reads TGTGCCAGCAGGGAAACAGGGGCGAAAGGATGGACTGAAGCTTTCTTT. Encoded protein: CASRETGAKGWTEAFF. The V call is TRBV2, the J call TRBJ1-1; 7 bases are a match to TRBD1. The CDR3 extends over 16 amino acids. V lost 6 bases and J lost 5; bases outside the gene matches: 15. Germline CDR1 SNHLY, CDR2 FYNNEI.

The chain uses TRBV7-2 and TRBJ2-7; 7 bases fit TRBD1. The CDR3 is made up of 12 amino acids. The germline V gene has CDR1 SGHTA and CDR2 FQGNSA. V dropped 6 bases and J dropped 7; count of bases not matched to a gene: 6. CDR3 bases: TGTGCCAGCAGAGAGGGGGCTGGGGAGCAGTACTTC. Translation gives CASREGAGEQYF.

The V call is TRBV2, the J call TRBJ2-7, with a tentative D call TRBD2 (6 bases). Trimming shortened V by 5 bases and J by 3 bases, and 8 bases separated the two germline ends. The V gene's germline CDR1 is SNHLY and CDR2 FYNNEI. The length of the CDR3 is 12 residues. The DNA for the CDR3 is TGTGCCAGCAGTCTCGGGGGCTACGAGCAGTACTTC. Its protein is CASSLGGYEQYF. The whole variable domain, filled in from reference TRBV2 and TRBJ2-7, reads EPEVTQTPSHQVTQMGQEVILRCVPISNHLYFYWYRQILGQKVEFLVSFYNNEISEKSEIFDDQFSVERPDGSNFTLKIRSTKLEDSAMYFCASSLGGYEQYFGPGTRLTVT.

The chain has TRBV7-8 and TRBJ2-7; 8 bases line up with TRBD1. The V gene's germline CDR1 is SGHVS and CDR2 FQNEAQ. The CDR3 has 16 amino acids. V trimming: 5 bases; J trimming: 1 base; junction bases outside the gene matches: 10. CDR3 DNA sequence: TGTGCCAGCAGCCTCGACAGGGGTATTGGGTCCTACGAGCAGTACTTC. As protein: CASSLDRGIGSYEQYF.

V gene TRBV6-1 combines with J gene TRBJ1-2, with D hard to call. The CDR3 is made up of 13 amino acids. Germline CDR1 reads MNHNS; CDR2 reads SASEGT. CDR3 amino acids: CASREQTGYGYTF. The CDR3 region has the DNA TGTGCGAGCCGGGAACAAACGGGCTATGGCTACACCTTC.

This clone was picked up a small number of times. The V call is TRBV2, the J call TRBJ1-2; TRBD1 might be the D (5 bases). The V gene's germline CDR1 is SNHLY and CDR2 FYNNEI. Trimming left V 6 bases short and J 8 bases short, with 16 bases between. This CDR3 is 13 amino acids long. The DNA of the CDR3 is TGTGCCAGCAGGGTCCCGGGGGAGGGAGGCTACACCTTC. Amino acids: CASRVPGEGGYTF.

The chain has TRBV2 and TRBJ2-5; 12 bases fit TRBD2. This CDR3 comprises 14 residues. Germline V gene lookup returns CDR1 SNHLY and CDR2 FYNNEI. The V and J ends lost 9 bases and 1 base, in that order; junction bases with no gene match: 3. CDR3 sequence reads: CARRTSGAQETQYF. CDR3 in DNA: TGTGCCAGAAGGACTAGCGGGGCCCAAGAGACCCAGTACTTC. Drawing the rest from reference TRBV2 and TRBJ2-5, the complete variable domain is EPEVTQTPSHQVTQMGQEVILRCVPISNHLYFYWYRQILGQKVEFLVSFYNNEISEKSEIFDDQFSVERPDGSNFTLKIRSTKLEDSAMYFCARRTSGAQETQYFGPGTRLLVL.

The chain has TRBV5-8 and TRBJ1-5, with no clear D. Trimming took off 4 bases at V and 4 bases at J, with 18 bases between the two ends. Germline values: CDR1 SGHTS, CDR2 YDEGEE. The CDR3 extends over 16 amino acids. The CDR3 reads CASSAGITTLNQPQHF. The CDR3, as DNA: TGTGCCAGCAGCGCGGGAATTACAACCTTAAATCAGCCCCAGCATTTT.

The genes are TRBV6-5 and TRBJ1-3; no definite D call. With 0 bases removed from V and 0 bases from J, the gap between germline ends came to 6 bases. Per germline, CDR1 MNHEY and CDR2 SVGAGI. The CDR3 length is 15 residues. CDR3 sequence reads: CASSYSRGSGNTIYF. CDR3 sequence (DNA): TGTGCCAGCAGTTACTCGCGGGGCTCTGGAAACACCATATATTTT.

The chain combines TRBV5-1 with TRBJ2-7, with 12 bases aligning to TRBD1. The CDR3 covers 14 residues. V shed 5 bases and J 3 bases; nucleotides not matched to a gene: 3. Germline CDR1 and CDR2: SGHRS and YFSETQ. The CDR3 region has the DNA TGCGCCAGCAGGGGGACAGGGGGCATCTACGAGCAGTACTTC. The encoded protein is CASRGTGGIYEQYF.

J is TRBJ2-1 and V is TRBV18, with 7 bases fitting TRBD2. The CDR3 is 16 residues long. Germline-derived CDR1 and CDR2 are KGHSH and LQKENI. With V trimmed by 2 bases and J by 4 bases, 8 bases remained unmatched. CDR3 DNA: TGTGCCAGCTCACCAGTTTCTAGCGGTTTTTACAATGAGCAGTTCTTC. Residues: CASSPVSSGFYNEQFF. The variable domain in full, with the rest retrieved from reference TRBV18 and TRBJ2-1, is NAGVMQNPRHLVRRRGQEARLRCSPMKGHSHVYWYRQLPEEGLKFMVYLQKENIIDESGMPKERFSAEFPKEGPSILRIQQVVRGDSAAYFCASSPVSSGFYNEQFFGPGTRLTVL.

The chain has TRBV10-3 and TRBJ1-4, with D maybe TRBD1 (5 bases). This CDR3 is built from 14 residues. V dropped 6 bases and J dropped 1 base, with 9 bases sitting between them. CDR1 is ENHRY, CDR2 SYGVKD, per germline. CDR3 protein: CAISGDLTNEKLFF. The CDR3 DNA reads TGTGCCATCAGCGGGGACTTAACTAATGAAAAACTGTTTTTT.

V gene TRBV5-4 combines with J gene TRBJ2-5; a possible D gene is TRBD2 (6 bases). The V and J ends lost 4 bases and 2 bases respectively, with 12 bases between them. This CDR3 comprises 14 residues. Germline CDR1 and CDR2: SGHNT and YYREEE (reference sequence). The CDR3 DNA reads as TGTGCCAGCAGCGCCGGGACTGCTCAAGAGACCCAGTACTTC. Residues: CASSAGTAQETQYF.

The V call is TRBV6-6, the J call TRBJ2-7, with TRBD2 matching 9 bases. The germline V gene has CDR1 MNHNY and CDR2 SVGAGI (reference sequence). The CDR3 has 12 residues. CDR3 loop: CATAGGGYEQYF. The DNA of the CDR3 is TGTGCTACGGCGGGGGGGGGCTACGAGCAGTACTTC.

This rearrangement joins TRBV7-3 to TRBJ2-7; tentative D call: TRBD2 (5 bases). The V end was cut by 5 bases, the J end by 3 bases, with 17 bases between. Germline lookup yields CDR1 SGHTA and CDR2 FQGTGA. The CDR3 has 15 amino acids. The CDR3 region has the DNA TGTGCCAGCAGCCCGGCCGCGGGCATTAACTACGAGCAGTACTTC. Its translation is CASSPAAGINYEQYF.

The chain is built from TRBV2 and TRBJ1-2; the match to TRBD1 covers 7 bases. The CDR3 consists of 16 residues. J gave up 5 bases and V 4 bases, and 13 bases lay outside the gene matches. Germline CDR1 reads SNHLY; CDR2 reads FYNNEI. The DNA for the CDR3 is TGTGCCAGCAGTGTCCTCCGGGACAGTTTATTTTATGGCTACACCTTC. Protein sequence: CASSVLRDSLFYGYTF. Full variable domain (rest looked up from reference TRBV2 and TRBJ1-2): EPEVTQTPSHQVTQMGQEVILRCVPISNHLYFYWYRQILGQKVEFLVSFYNNEISEKSEIFDDQFSVERPDGSNFTLKIRSTKLEDSAMYFCASSVLRDSLFYGYTFGSGTRLTVV.

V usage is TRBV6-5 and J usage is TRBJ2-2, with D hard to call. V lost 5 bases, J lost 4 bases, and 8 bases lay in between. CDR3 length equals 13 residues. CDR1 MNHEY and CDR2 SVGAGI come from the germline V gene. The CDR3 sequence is CASSPGLTGELFF. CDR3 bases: TGTGCCAGCAGTCCTGGCCTCACCGGGGAGCTGTTTTTT.

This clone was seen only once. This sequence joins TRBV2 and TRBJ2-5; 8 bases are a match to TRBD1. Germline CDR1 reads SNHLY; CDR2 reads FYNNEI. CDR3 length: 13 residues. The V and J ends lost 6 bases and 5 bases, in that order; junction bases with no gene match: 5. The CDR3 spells CASRGTGGETQYF. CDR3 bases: TGTGCCAGCAGGGGGACAGGCGGCGAGACCCAGTACTTC.

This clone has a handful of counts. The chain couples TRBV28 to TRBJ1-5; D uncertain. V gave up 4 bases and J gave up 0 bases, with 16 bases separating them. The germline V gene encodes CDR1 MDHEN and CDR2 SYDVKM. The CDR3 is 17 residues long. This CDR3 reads CASSSPAGGNSNQPQHF. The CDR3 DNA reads TGTGCCAGCAGTTCCCCCGCCGGCGGGAATAGCAATCAGCCCCAGCATTTT.

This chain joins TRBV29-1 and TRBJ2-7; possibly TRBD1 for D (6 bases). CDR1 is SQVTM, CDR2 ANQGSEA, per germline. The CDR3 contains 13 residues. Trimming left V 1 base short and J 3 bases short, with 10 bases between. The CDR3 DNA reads TGCAGCGTTGAAGGTGGGGGCGGCTACGAGCAGTACTTC. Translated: CSVEGGGGYEQYF.

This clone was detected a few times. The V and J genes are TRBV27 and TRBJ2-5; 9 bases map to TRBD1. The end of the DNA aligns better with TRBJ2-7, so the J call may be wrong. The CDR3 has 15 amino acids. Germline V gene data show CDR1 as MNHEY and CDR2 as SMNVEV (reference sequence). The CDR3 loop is CASSLSGQGTYEQYF. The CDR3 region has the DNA TGTGCCAGCAGTTTATCGGGACAGGGAACCTACGAGCAGTACTTC.

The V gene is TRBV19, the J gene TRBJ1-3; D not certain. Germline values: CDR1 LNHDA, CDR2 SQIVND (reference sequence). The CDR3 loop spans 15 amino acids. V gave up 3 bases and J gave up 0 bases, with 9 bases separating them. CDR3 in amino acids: CASSITDYSGNTIYF. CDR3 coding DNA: TGTGCCAGTAGTATTACAGACTACTCTGGAAACACCATATATTTT.

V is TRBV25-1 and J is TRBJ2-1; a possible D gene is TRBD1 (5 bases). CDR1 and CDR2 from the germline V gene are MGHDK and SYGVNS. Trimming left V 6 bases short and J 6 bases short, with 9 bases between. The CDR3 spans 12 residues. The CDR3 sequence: CASRVRGNEQFF. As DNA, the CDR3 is TGTGCCAGCAGAGTAAGGGGCAATGAGCAGTTCTTC.

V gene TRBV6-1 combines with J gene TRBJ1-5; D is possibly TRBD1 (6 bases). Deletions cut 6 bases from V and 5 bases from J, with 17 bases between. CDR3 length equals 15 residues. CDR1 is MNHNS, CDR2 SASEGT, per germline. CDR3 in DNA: TGTGCCAGCAGGCGGCTGTTCGAGGGGGATCAGCCCCAGCATTTT. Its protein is CASRRLFEGDQPQHF.

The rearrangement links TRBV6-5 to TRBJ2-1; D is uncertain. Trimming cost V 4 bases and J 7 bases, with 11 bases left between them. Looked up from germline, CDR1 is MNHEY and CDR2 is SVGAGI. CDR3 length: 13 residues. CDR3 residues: CASSSTLGNEQFF. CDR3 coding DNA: TGTGCCAGCAGTTCGACACTCGGAAATGAGCAGTTCTTC.